Shown below are 15 T cell receptor beta chains from a single sample sequenced in a study of shared clonotypes between healthy human individuals. The method was immunoSEQ multiplex PCR; TCRdb's version includes in-frame clones alone and lacks a portion of them. The sample has about 2.2 million clones, just under 95% seen once. The naive CD8 fraction comprised CD45RO-negative cells positively selected for CCR7 and excluded terminally differentiated effector memory CD45RA+ cells. The sample consisted of naive CD8+ T cells from PBMCs. These receptors all come from a man aged 18 to 35 in good health. Some clones in this sample may be carry-over from other donors' samples.

The gene calls are TRBV10-3 and TRBJ1-4; no firm D call. CDR3 length equals 13 residues. Per the germline V gene, CDR1 is ENHRY and CDR2 is SYGVKD. V was shortened by 10 bases and J by 5 bases, with 14 bases between the two germline ends. CDR3 region: CATKDGENEKLFF. DNA for the CDR3: TGTGCCACCAAGGACGGAGAAAATGAAAAACTGTTTTTT.

The rearrangement joins TRBV6-5 to TRBJ2-1; TRBD1 is a possible D gene (6 bases). This CDR3 contains 16 residues. Germline lookup yields CDR1 MNHEY and CDR2 SVGAGI. V shed 2 bases and J shed 0 bases, with 11 bases lying between them. CDR3 residues: CASSYETGNSYNEQFF. The DNA of the CDR3 is TGTGCCAGCAGTTACGAGACAGGAAACTCCTACAATGAGCAGTTCTTC.

The chain employs TRBV27 and TRBJ2-7; D not resolved. Between the trimmed V and J ends, which lost 5 bases and 0 bases, there was a span of 14 bases. This CDR3 contains 15 residues. Germline lookup yields CDR1 MNHEY and CDR2 SMNVEV (reference sequence). The CDR3 DNA sequence: TGTGCCAGCAGTCCTCAAGGACCGTTCTCCTACGAGCAGTACTTC. Translating it yields CASSPQGPFSYEQYF.

This rearrangement joins TRBV7-9 to TRBJ2-2, with D tentatively TRBD2 (6 bases). This CDR3 is built from 15 residues. Trimming pared 1 base from V and 4 bases from J, leaving 10 bases between. From germline, CDR1 is SEHNR and CDR2 FQNEAQ (reference sequence). This CDR3 is CASSLVGGTTGELFF. CDR3 DNA sequence: TGTGCCAGCAGCTTAGTTGGCGGGACCACCGGGGAGCTGTTTTTT.

As concerns this clone: In the same sample, other DNA sequences code for this CDR3. V gene TRBV27 combines with J gene TRBJ1-1; D is possibly TRBD1 (5 bases). V was shortened by 6 bases and J by 0 bases, with 11 bases between the two germline ends. The germline V gene encodes CDR1 MNHEY and CDR2 SMNVEV (reference sequence). The CDR3 runs 14 residues. The CDR3 region has the DNA TGTGCCAGCAGCCTCGGGGGTTTGAACACTGAAGCTTTCTTT. It encodes CASSLGGLNTEAFF.

The chain employs TRBV6-6 and TRBJ1-1; tentative D call: TRBD1 (5 bases). CDR3 length: 15 residues. The V and J ends lost 10 bases and 0 bases respectively, with 18 bases between them. CDR1 and CDR2 from the germline V gene are MNHNY and SVGAGI (reference sequence). The DNA for the CDR3 is TGTGCCACCACGATCGCGGGGGGGGTGAACACTGAAGCTTTCTTT. It specifies CATTIAGGVNTEAFF.

V gene TRBV19 combines with J gene TRBJ1-5; perhaps TRBD1 as D (5 bases). V dropped 8 bases and J dropped 7 bases, with 18 bases sitting between them. The germline V gene encodes CDR1 LNHDA and CDR2 SQIVND (reference sequence). The CDR3 is 14 residues long. The DNA of the CDR3 is TGTGCCAGTTTTAGCAGGGCAGGGCCGCAGCCCCAGCATTTT. Translated: CASFSRAGPQPQHF.

The genes are TRBV7-9 and TRBJ1-1; maybe TRBD1 (6 bases). Trimming stripped 6 bases from V and 1 base from J, with 15 bases between. CDR1 and CDR2 (germline): SEHNR, FQNEAQ (reference sequence). CDR3 length equals 15 residues. The CDR3 loop reads CASSKGGATNTEAFF. CDR3 DNA: TGTGCCAGCAGTAAAGGGGGGGCCACGAACACTGAAGCTTTCTTT.

This clone has a single count. Additional DNA sequences in this sample encode the identical CDR3. This chain links TRBV27 with TRBJ2-6; no clear D gene. CDR1 is MNHEY and CDR2 is SMNVEV in the germline V gene (reference sequence). The CDR3 spans 16 residues. Trimming removed 0 bases at V and 1 base at J, with 7 bases between. The DNA for the CDR3 is TGTGCCAGCAGTTTATCAGCAGGTTCTGGGGCCAACGTCCTGACTTTC. It encodes CASSLSAGSGANVLTF.

This chain connects TRBV27 to TRBJ2-7; 10 bases map to TRBD2. With 5 bases clipped from V and 3 bases from J, the junction kept 7 bases outside the gene matches. CDR3 length: 15 residues. Germline V CDR1 and CDR2: MNHEY, SMNVEV (reference sequence). CDR3 loop: CASSDRTSGVYEQYF. CDR3 coding DNA: TGTGCCAGCAGTGACCGAACTAGCGGGGTCTACGAGCAGTACTTC.

This chain uses TRBV6-1 with TRBJ2-1; D tentatively fits TRBD1 or TRBD2 (5 bases each). This CDR3 is built from 18 residues. Per the germline V gene, CDR1 is MNHNS and CDR2 is SASEGT. Deletions cut 1 base from V and 0 bases from J, with 16 bases between. CDR3 sequence (DNA): TGTGCCAGCAGTGAAGTCGGGATAGGGGTCAGCTCCTACAATGAGCAGTTCTTC. This codes for CASSEVGIGVSSYNEQFF.

The rearrangement links TRBV11-2 to TRBJ2-1, with D unresolved. Germline V gene sequence: CDR1 SGHAT, CDR2 FQNNGV. The CDR3 has 15 amino acids. V lost 2 bases and J 2 bases, leaving 10 bases between the germline ends. The CDR3 loop reads CASSLLVATYNEQFF. The DNA for the CDR3 is TGTGCCAGCAGCTTATTGGTGGCCACCTACAATGAGCAGTTCTTC.

The chain has TRBV5-1 and TRBJ1-1, with a weak D call TRBD1 (6 bases). V lost 0 bases and J lost 8, with 14 bases in between. CDR1 SGHRS and CDR2 YFSETQ come from the germline V gene. There are 14 residues in the CDR3. The CDR3 region is CASSLAGQIQEAFF. The CDR3 coding sequence is TGCGCCAGCAGCTTGGCCGGACAGATACAAGAAGCTTTCTTT. Drawing the rest from reference TRBV5-1 and TRBJ1-1, the complete variable domain is KAGVTQTPRYLIKTRGQQVTLSCSPISGHRSVSWYQQTPGQGLQFLFEYFSETQRNKGNFPGRFSGRQFSNSRSEMNVSTLELGDSALYLCASSLAGQIQEAFFGQGTRLTVV.

This rearrangement joins TRBV7-9 to TRBJ2-5; TRBD2 matches at 9 bases. The CDR3 has 19 residues. Germline lookup yields CDR1 SEHNR and CDR2 FQNEAQ (reference sequence). With 2 bases clipped from V and 4 bases from J, the junction kept 17 bases outside the gene matches. Here the CDR3 DNA reads TGTGCCAGCAGCTTAACTTCTGGTAGCGGGAGCCCCTGGGGAGAGACCCAGTACTTC. This sequence encodes CASSLTSGSGSPWGETQYF.

The chain couples TRBV7-8 to TRBJ1-4; D remains unclear. CDR1 is SGHVS and CDR2 is FQNEAQ in the germline V gene. V was clipped by 5 bases and J by 0 bases, with 13 bases between them. This CDR3 is 16 amino acids long. The CDR3 loop reads CASSPHRGATNEKLFF. The CDR3 DNA reads as TGTGCCAGCAGCCCTCACCGGGGTGCAACTAATGAAAAACTGTTTTTT.